What follows are 32 T cell receptor beta chains derived from one specimen sequenced in a study of CD8 T cells in Susac syndrome. Reverse transcription of 0.5 to 1 ug RNA was performed with random hexamers. One entry per CDR3 protein results from TCRdb running MiXCR on the immunoSEQ multiplex PCR reads. The top ten hold less than 0.095% of the sample, which has 130,000 to 150,000 distinct CDR3 sequences, approximately 93% seen once. The material sequenced was CD4+ T cells from PBMCs. These receptor sequences come from a human donor in good health.

The count of this clonotype is one. V gene TRBV14 combines with J gene TRBJ1-1; 8 bases are a match to TRBD1. Germline V lookup: CDR1 SGHDN, CDR2 FVKESK. CDR3 length: 14 residues. V was clipped by 4 bases and J by 4 bases; unmatched bases: 5. DNA for the CDR3: TGTGCCAGCAGCCGGGTCGACAGGGGCACTGAAGCTTTCTTT. This sequence encodes CASSRVDRGTEAFF.

The J gene is TRBJ2-1, the V gene TRBV29-1, with no clear D. Germline loops: CDR1 SQVTM, CDR2 ANQGSEA. The CDR3 is made up of 16 amino acids. Trimming shortened V by 0 bases and J by 1 base, and 13 bases separated the two germline ends. CDR3 nucleotide sequence: TGCAGCGTTGAAGAAATCAGGTTGGGGTCCTACAATGAGCAGTTCTTC. Translating it yields CSVEEIRLGSYNEQFF.

The rearrangement uses TRBV6-1 and TRBJ1-2; perhaps TRBD1 as D (5 bases). This CDR3 has 15 residues. V lost 4 bases to trimming and J lost 1 base, with 13 bases between them. Germline V gene data show CDR1 as MNHNS and CDR2 as SASEGT. This CDR3 reads CASSGPRVHNYGYTF. CDR3 nucleotide sequence: TGTGCCAGCAGTGGGCCCAGGGTACATAACTATGGCTACACCTTC.

The chain combines TRBV28 with TRBJ1-2; weak D call: TRBD1 (5 bases). Germline assignment: CDR1 MDHEN and CDR2 SYDVKM. The CDR3 runs to 15 residues. V was shortened by 1 base and J by 2 bases, with 11 bases between the two germline ends. This chain's CDR3 is CASSLLGQVNYGYTF. The CDR3, as DNA: TGTGCCAGCAGTTTATTGGGGCAGGTCAACTATGGCTACACCTTC.

This rearrangement joins TRBV4-2 to TRBJ2-5, with D maybe TRBD2 (7 bases). The CDR3 length is 16 residues. With 3 bases removed from V and 2 bases from J, the gap between germline ends came to 16 bases. The germline V gene has CDR1 LGHNA and CDR2 YNFKEQ. CDR3 in amino acids: CASSQWSGGAQETQYF. The CDR3 nucleotides are TGTGCCAGCAGCCAGTGGAGTGGGGGGGCTCAAGAGACCCAGTACTTC.

This chain connects TRBV2 to TRBJ2-5; D may correspond to TRBD1 or TRBD2 (6 bases each). V was pared by 2 bases and J by 2 bases, with 15 bases between. Germline assignment: CDR1 SNHLY and CDR2 FYNNEI. This CDR3 region has 16 residues. The DNA of the CDR3 is TGTGCCAGCAGTGAATTCGGTAGGGGGGTACAAGAGACCCAGTACTTC. This sequence encodes CASSEFGRGVQETQYF.

V is TRBV7-9 and J is TRBJ2-7, with 8 nucleotides matching TRBD1. J gave up 8 bases and V 5 bases, and 8 bases lay outside the gene matches. CDR1 is SEHNR, CDR2 FQNEAQ, per germline (reference sequence). The CDR3 runs 13 residues. The CDR3 sequence: CASSGQGTTQQYF. CDR3 DNA sequence: TGTGCCAGCAGCGGACAGGGAACAACCCAGCAGTACTTC.

This chain connects TRBV28 to TRBJ2-7, with 7 bases lining up with TRBD1. The CDR3 is 12 residues long. The germline V gene has CDR1 MDHEN and CDR2 SYDVKM. V trimming: 6 bases; J trimming: 5 bases; junction bases outside the gene matches: 4. This CDR3 is CASRSGTDEQYF. DNA for the CDR3: TGTGCCAGCAGATCCGGGACAGACGAGCAGTACTTC.

This chain joins TRBV30 and TRBJ2-3; TRBD2 matches 10 bases. Per the germline V gene, CDR1 is GTSNPN and CDR2 is SVGIG (reference sequence). The CDR3 contains 15 residues. J was trimmed by 4 bases and V by 1 base; bases with no gene match: 5. The DNA of the CDR3 is TGTGCCTGGAGTGAGGCTAGCGGGAGCGCAGATACGCAGTATTTT. As protein: CAWSEASGSADTQYF.

This chain uses TRBV11-2 with TRBJ2-7; D unclear. Per the germline V gene, CDR1 is SGHAT and CDR2 is FQNNGV. This CDR3 has 16 residues. The V end lost 6 bases, the J end lost 0 bases, and 18 bases lay between the germline ends. The CDR3 is CASSLPQKTSSYEQYF. CDR3 coding DNA: TGTGCCAGCAGTTTACCCCAGAAGACAAGCTCCTACGAGCAGTACTTC. The full variable domain, in which reference TRBV11-2 and TRBJ2-7 provide the parts outside the CDR3, is EAGVAQSPRYKIIEKRQSVAFWCNPISGHATLYWYQQILGQGPKLLIQFQNNGVVDDSQLPKDRFSAERLKGVDSTLKIQPAKLEDSAVYLCASSLPQKTSSYEQYFGPGTRLTVT.

This rearrangement joins TRBV12-3 or TRBV12-4 to TRBJ1-2; D is unclear. V lost 6 bases and J lost 0, with 5 bases in between. This CDR3 has 12 residues. The CDR3 coding sequence is TGTGCCAGCAGCCAAGCTAACTATGGCTACACCTTC. Its translation is CASSQANYGYTF.

The CDR3, as DNA: TGTGCCAGCAGTTTCAGACTAGCGAGCACAGATACGCAGTATTTT. It yields the protein CASSFRLASTDTQYF. The V call is TRBV6-2 or TRBV6-3, the J call TRBJ2-3; 8 nucleotides agree with TRBD2. There are 15 residues in the CDR3. Germline CDR1 is MNHEY and CDR2 is SVGEGT. V dropped 4 bases and J dropped 0; count of bases not matched to a gene: 3.

The V gene is TRBV7-2, the J gene TRBJ1-2; D ambiguous. The CDR3 is 13 residues long. Germline V gives CDR1 SGHTA, CDR2 FQGNSA. Trimming cost V 0 bases and J 10 bases, with 12 bases left between them. The CDR3: CASSLAGRGDYTF. In nucleotides, the CDR3 is TGTGCCAGCAGCTTAGCGGGGAGAGGTGACTACACCTTC.

CDR3 sequence (DNA): TGTGCCAGCAGTTTGAAGGTTTTGAGGGGCTACACCTTC. Its translation is CASSLKVLRGYTF. The rearrangement links TRBV12-3 or TRBV12-4 to TRBJ1-2; D is ambiguous. CDR3 size: 13 residues. V dropped 3 bases and J dropped 8 bases, with 13 bases sitting between them.

The chain combines TRBV20-1 with TRBJ2-3; a weak D match, TRBD1 (5 bases). Germline lookup yields CDR1 DFQATT and CDR2 SNEGSKA (reference sequence). Between the trimmed V and J ends, which lost 3 bases and 2 bases, there was a span of 21 bases. The CDR3 is 17 amino acids. The CDR3 region is CSASLDRIPLITDTQYF. CDR3 bases: TGCAGTGCTAGTCTCGACAGAATACCTCTGATCACAGATACGCAGTATTTT.

This chain uses TRBV9 with TRBJ2-2; 8 nucleotides agree with TRBD2. Losses at the gene ends were 4 bases for V and 6 bases for J; bases not matched to a gene: 11. Germline V gene data show CDR1 as SGDLS and CDR2 as YYNGEE. The CDR3 has 16 amino acids. The CDR3 region has the DNA TGTGCCAGCAGCCTGAACTCCGGGGGGGTCGCCGGGGAGCTGTTTTTT. Amino acids: CASSLNSGGVAGELFF.

The CDR3 sequence: CASSLVARNTGELFF. The DNA of the CDR3 is TGTGCCAGCAGCTTAGTGGCCAGGAACACCGGGGAGCTGTTTTTT. The chain uses TRBV7-8 and TRBJ2-2; D uncertain. The CDR3 is 15 residues long. Looked up from germline, CDR1 is SGHVS and CDR2 is FQNEAQ. V was cut by 1 base and J by 1 base, with 7 bases left in between.

J is TRBJ2-7 and V is TRBV5-1; 9 bases align to TRBD1. The CDR3 length is 15 residues. The V gene's germline CDR1 is SGHRS and CDR2 YFSETQ. V shed 0 bases and J 6 bases; nucleotides not matched to a gene: 7. CDR3 in DNA: TGCGCCAGCAGCTTGGGCGGGACAGGGAACGGCGAGCAGTACTTC. Translated, it gives CASSLGGTGNGEQYF.

This clonotype was detected once. This sequence joins TRBV3-1 and TRBJ1-2; 9 bases align to TRBD1. J lost 3 bases, V lost 4 bases, and 18 bases had no gene match. Germline CDR1 is LGHDT and CDR2 is YNNKEL (reference sequence). The CDR3 contains 19 residues. The CDR3 loop is CASSLERSPGQGLYYGYTF. CDR3 in DNA: TGTGCCAGCAGCCTCGAAAGGTCGCCGGGACAGGGACTCTACTATGGCTACACCTTC.

The V gene is TRBV10-3, the J gene TRBJ2-1; D uncertain. The V gene's germline CDR1 is ENHRY and CDR2 SYGVKD. Trimming removed 8 bases from V and 7 bases from J, with 15 bases in between. The CDR3 is made up of 13 amino acids. CDR3 sequence: CAIGQAPDNEQFF. The DNA of the CDR3 is TGTGCCATCGGGCAGGCCCCTGATAATGAGCAGTTCTTC.

This chain uses TRBV9 with TRBJ1-1; D ambiguous. The CDR3 is 14 residues long. V shed 0 bases and J shed 3 bases, with 9 bases lying between them. Germline V gives CDR1 SGDLS, CDR2 YYNGEE. CDR3 in amino acids: CASSVGRADTEAFF. CDR3 coding DNA: TGTGCCAGCAGCGTAGGCCGGGCGGACACTGAAGCTTTCTTT.

The chain links TRBV12-3 or TRBV12-4 to TRBJ2-1; tentatively, D is TRBD2 (6 bases). V was trimmed by 6 bases and J by 0 bases, leaving 9 bases between them. The CDR3 length is 14 residues. CDR3 in DNA: TGTGCCAGCAGCAGCGGGCCCTCCTACAATGAGCAGTTCTTC. It encodes CASSSGPSYNEQFF.

This chain connects TRBV4-1 to TRBJ2-7; 11 bases are a match to TRBD1. Losses at the gene ends were 1 base for V and 6 bases for J; bases not matched to a gene: 11. Germline-derived CDR1 and CDR2 are MGHRA and YSYEKL. This CDR3 has 17 amino acids. DNA for the CDR3: TGCGCCAGCAGCCAAGGGGCCTCCGGGACAGGGGGTAGCGAGCAGTACTTC. Protein sequence: CASSQGASGTGGSEQYF.

V gene TRBV9 combines with J gene TRBJ1-1; maybe TRBD1 (5 bases). This CDR3 spans 15 amino acids. Germline assignment: CDR1 SGDLS and CDR2 YYNGEE. Trimming took 2 bases from V and 1 from J, leaving 12 bases between them. CDR3: CASSVGARTNTEAFF. The CDR3 coding sequence is TGTGCCAGCAGCGTTGGGGCGCGTACGAACACTGAAGCTTTCTTT.

This chain links TRBV3-1 with TRBJ2-4; D remains unclear. Trimming pared 3 bases from V and 10 bases from J, leaving 13 bases between. Germline V gene lookup returns CDR1 LGHDT and CDR2 YNNKEL (reference sequence). CDR3 length: 13 residues. The CDR3 here is CASSQRSFPIQYF. In DNA, the CDR3 is TGTGCCAGCAGCCAGAGGAGCTTCCCGATTCAGTACTTC.

The chain couples TRBV20-1 to TRBJ1-5; D gene ambiguous. V was cut by 0 bases and J by 3 bases, with 6 bases left in between. The CDR3 has 13 amino acids. Germline CDR1 reads DFQATT; CDR2 reads SNEGSKA (reference sequence). The DNA for the CDR3 is TGCAGTGCTAGAGATCCTTCCAATCAGCCCCAGCATTTT. Encoded protein: CSARDPSNQPQHF.

The chain has TRBV20-1 and TRBJ1-5; maybe TRBD1 (5 bases). The CDR3 is made up of 12 amino acids. Germline CDR1 is DFQATT and CDR2 is SNEGSKA (reference sequence). Deletions cut 1 base from V and 7 bases from J, with 8 bases between. CDR3 loop: CSARGGEQPQHF. The CDR3 bases are TGCAGTGCTAGAGGGGGGGAACAGCCCCAGCATTTT.

CDR3 amino acids: CASSFNSGSYNEQFF. CDR3 nucleotides: TGCGCCAGCAGCTTCAATAGCGGGAGCTACAATGAGCAGTTCTTC. The chain has TRBV5-1 and TRBJ2-1; 9 nucleotides line up with TRBD2. The CDR3 runs to 15 residues. V lost 2 bases and J lost 3; bases outside the gene matches: 3. Germline V gene lookup returns CDR1 SGHRS and CDR2 YFSETQ.

This chain uses TRBV3-1 with TRBJ1-1, with TRBD1 matching over 8 bases. V shed 4 bases and J 6 bases; nucleotides not matched to a gene: 7. Germline CDR1 and CDR2: LGHDT and YNNKEL (reference sequence). The CDR3 is 14 amino acids. In nucleotides, the CDR3 is TGTGCCAGCAGCCTCCTAGACAGGGGCGCTGAAGCTTTCTTT. This gives the protein CASSLLDRGAEAFF.

The chain combines TRBV5-6 with TRBJ2-7; 9 nucleotides agree with TRBD1. CDR1 SGHDT and CDR2 YYEEEE come from the germline V gene. The CDR3 has 14 amino acids. With V trimmed by 2 bases and J by 5 bases, 5 bases remained unmatched. This chain's CDR3 is CASSLRDRDDEQYF. The CDR3 DNA is TGTGCCAGCAGCTTAAGGGACAGGGACGACGAGCAGTACTTC.

The chain combines TRBV7-2 with TRBJ2-6; D is ambiguous. V lost 7 bases and J lost 5, with 12 bases in between. This CDR3 comprises 14 residues. Germline-derived CDR1 and CDR2 are SGHTA and FQGNSA. The CDR3 DNA follows: TGTGCCAGCACCCCAGACCATAGGGCCAACGTCCTGACTTTC. Its translation: CASTPDHRANVLTF.

The chain uses TRBV20-1 and TRBJ2-4, with unresolved D. Trimming pared 3 bases from V and 4 bases from J, leaving 10 bases between. The CDR3 runs to 13 residues. CDR1 and CDR2 (germline): DFQATT, SNEGSKA (reference sequence). The CDR3 DNA follows: TGCAGTGCTAGGGGAAGGCGGAAAAACATTCAGTACTTC. It yields the protein CSARGRRKNIQYF.